This passage covers 2 T cell receptor beta chains from one sample sequenced in a study of shared clonotypes between healthy human individuals. The method was immunoSEQ multiplex PCR; TCRdb's version includes in-frame clones alone and lacks a portion of them. Of 2 million to 3 million clones detected, over 85% appear once; the ten largest clones hold 0.36%. The sample was naive CD4+ T cells from PBMCs. The subset here: CD45RA+ positively selected. All receptors come from a man aged 18 to 35 in good health. Some clones in this sample may be carry-over from other donors' samples.

V gene TRBV6-1 combines with J gene TRBJ2-7; TRBD2 is a possible D gene (5 bases). The V end lost 2 bases, the J end lost 7 bases, and 21 bases lay between the germline ends. CDR1 is MNHNS and CDR2 is SASEGT in the germline V gene. CDR3 size: 16 residues. The chain's CDR3 is CASSERFRDQEREQYF. DNA for the CDR3: TGTGCCAGCAGTGAACGCTTTCGGGATCAGGAGCGAGAGCAGTACTTC.

The V and J genes are TRBV28 and TRBJ2-7, with D perhaps matching TRBD1 (5 bases). V dropped 6 bases and J dropped 4 bases, with 10 bases sitting between them. CDR1 is MDHEN and CDR2 is SYDVKM in the germline V gene. The CDR3 extends over 12 amino acids. The CDR3 sequence is CASRTEFYEQYF. For the CDR3, the DNA is TGTGCCAGCAGGACAGAATTTTACGAGCAGTACTTC.